This note documents a single TCR beta chain sequence. The CDR3 is 16 amino acids. Germline V lookup: CDR1 SGHVS, CDR2 FQNEAQ. Trimming stripped 5 bases from V and 1 base from J, with 17 bases between. This record comes from a study of Graves' ophthalmopathy and Graves' hyperthyroidism. Enrollment excluded any patients with other autoimmune diseases, uncontrolled infections, pregnancy or lactation. From RNA, the CDR3 regions of TCR beta chains were amplified and sequenced. HTBI-primed first-round RT-PCR preceded second-round multiplex PCR. TCRdb recomputed calls from the multiplex PCR reads with MiXCR, one row per CDR3 protein. The sample lists around 590,000 distinct CDR3 sequences, about 40% occurring once.

The sequenced sample consisted of peripheral blood or thyroid tissue (not recorded which). This TCR derives from an adult man with Graves' hyperthyroidism. The chain is built from TRBV7-8 and TRBJ1-1, with D possibly being TRBD1 (5 bases). CDR3 region: CASSPGWGGRNTEAFF. CDR3 nucleotide sequence: TGTGCCAGCAGCCCCGGATGGGGGGGAAGGAACACTGAAGCTTTCTTT.